The 26 T cell receptor beta chains listed next were all sequenced from one sample in a study of beta chain features in type 1 diabetes listed by TCRdb under 2018. Receptor libraries were prepared by the immunoSEQ multiplex PCR assay. All of the isolated RNA was reverse transcribed with the High Capacity cDNA Reverse Transcription Kit, so expressed TCRB transcripts were sequenced. As stored in TCRdb, this immuneACCESS dataset retains in-frame rearrangements with V and J assigned. A fraction of the clones does not appear; measured against another copy, unresolved V genes explain less than half of the discrepancy, and the remainder lacks a known reason. The table for this sample lists about 360,000 clones; around an eighth of them were counted only once. 0.017% of the sample belongs to the ten largest clones. Material for sequencing was naive CD4+ T cells from blood. The cell subset or site tag for this specimen amounts to: true naive CD4+ T cells. These receptors came from a man aged 18 to 35 in good health.

V gene TRBV6-5 combines with J gene TRBJ2-1; TRBD1 aligns across 8 bases. CDR3 length equals 13 residues. V dropped 5 bases and J dropped 4; count of bases not matched to a gene: 1. Germline V gene lookup returns CDR1 MNHEY and CDR2 SVGAGI. This CDR3 reads CASSRTGYNEQFF. The CDR3 DNA is TGTGCCAGCAGTCGGACAGGGTACAATGAGCAGTTCTTC.

V and J are TRBV13 and TRBJ2-3; D possibly corresponds to TRBD1 (6 bases). Trimming pared 6 bases from V and 10 bases from J, leaving 14 bases between. In germline, CDR1 is PRHDT, CDR2 FYEKMQ (reference sequence). The length of the CDR3 is 12 residues. The CDR3 protein is CASSQQGRAQYF. The CDR3 DNA sequence: TGTGCCAGCAGTCAACAGGGAAGGGCGCAGTATTTT.

The chain couples TRBV25-1 to TRBJ2-1; 11 nucleotides agree with TRBD2. CDR1 and CDR2 from the germline V gene are MGHDK and SYGVNS. The CDR3 is made up of 14 amino acids. V gave up 6 bases and J gave up 9 bases; unmatched junction bases: 7. CDR3 bases: TGTGCCAGCAGCCTTAGCGGGAGGGCCCTTGAGCAGTTCTTC. Residues: CASSLSGRALEQFF.

This clone was picked up a small number of times. The V gene is TRBV5-4, the J gene TRBJ1-2, with 8 bases lining up with TRBD1. The V gene's germline CDR1 is SGHNT and CDR2 YYREEE (reference sequence). Trimming took 3 bases from V and 1 from J; bases not matched to a gene: 8. The CDR3 is 16 amino acids. CDR3 residues: CASSSGTGVFNYGYTF. CDR3 DNA: TGTGCCAGCAGCTCCGGGACAGGAGTTTTTAACTATGGCTACACCTTC.

This chain links TRBV6-5 with TRBJ1-2; possible D gene TRBD1, 5 bases. V was shortened by 5 bases and J by 4 bases, with 14 bases between the two germline ends. This CDR3 has 14 amino acids. In germline, CDR1 is MNHEY, CDR2 SVGAGI. This CDR3 reads CASSQDMGIYGYTF. The CDR3 DNA reads TGTGCCAGCAGTCAGGACATGGGCATCTATGGCTACACCTTC.

The rearrangement links TRBV2 to TRBJ2-1, with TRBD2 matching 8 bases. Germline CDR1 and CDR2: SNHLY and FYNNEI. This CDR3 has 12 residues. With V trimmed by 8 bases and J by 7 bases, 4 bases remained unmatched. The CDR3: CASWGLGNEQFF. DNA of the CDR3: TGTGCCAGCTGGGGACTAGGGAATGAGCAGTTCTTC.

The chain combines TRBV7-2 with TRBJ2-3; 14 nucleotides agree with TRBD2. V was pared by 4 bases and J by 5 bases, with 8 bases of the junction left unmatched. CDR3 size: 17 residues. Germline V gene data show CDR1 as SGHTA and CDR2 as FQGNSA. CDR3 region: CASSWTGTSGSRDTQYF. DNA for the CDR3: TGTGCCAGCAGCTGGACCGGGACTAGCGGGAGTCGAGATACGCAGTATTTT. Based on the CDR3 plus reference TRBV7-2 and TRBJ2-3, the full variable domain is GAGVSQSPSNKVTEKGKDVELRCDPISGHTALYWYRQSLGQGLEFLIYFQGNSAPDKSGLPSDRFSAERTGGSVSTLTIQRTQQEDSAVYLCASSWTGTSGSRDTQYFGPGTRLTVL.

This clone was recorded a few times. J is TRBJ2-7 and V is TRBV29-1; no definite D call. Germline-derived CDR1 and CDR2 are SQVTM and ANQGSEA. The CDR3 length is 13 residues. V lost 7 bases and J 9 bases, leaving 22 bases between the germline ends. The CDR3 coding sequence is TGCAGCGCCATACAGCCCCTTGCAGGTGGGCAGTACTTC. It specifies CSAIQPLAGGQYF.

CDR3 amino acids: CSGLGGYEQYF. The CDR3 DNA reads as TGCAGTGGGCTCGGGGGCTACGAGCAGTACTTC. V usage is TRBV20-1 and J usage is TRBJ2-7, with a weak D call TRBD2 (6 bases). The CDR3 sequence is 11 residues long. V lost 7 bases, J lost 3 bases, and 10 bases lay in between. Germline loops: CDR1 DFQATT, CDR2 SNEGSKA (reference sequence).

The chain joins TRBV30 to TRBJ2-3, with TRBD2 matching 15 bases. J gave up 0 bases and V 2 bases, and 9 bases lay outside the gene matches. Germline CDR1 GTSNPN, CDR2 SVGIG (reference sequence). The CDR3 runs to 19 residues. CDR3 in amino acids: CAWSYGLAGGDWSTDTQYF. The CDR3 DNA reads as TGTGCCTGGAGTTACGGACTAGCGGGGGGGGACTGGAGCACAGATACGCAGTATTTT.

This clone has a handful of counts. Other DNA sequences of this sample code for an identical CDR3. The chain uses TRBV28 and TRBJ2-5; D ambiguous. Germline V lookup: CDR1 MDHEN, CDR2 SYDVKM. V lost 3 bases and J lost 5, with 7 bases in between. This CDR3 region has 12 residues. The CDR3: CASSFRVETQYF. CDR3 in DNA: TGTGCCAGCAGTTTTCGGGTCGAGACCCAGTACTTC. The full variable domain, rest sourced from reference TRBV28 and TRBJ2-5, is DVKVTQSSRYLVKRTGEKVFLECVQDMDHENMFWYRQDPGLGLRLIYFSYDVKMKEKGDIPEGYSVSREKKERFSLILESASTNQTSMYLCASSFRVETQYFGPGTRLLVL.

This clone was seen a few times. The V gene is TRBV2, the J gene TRBJ2-2; the match to TRBD1 covers 10 bases. CDR1 and CDR2 (germline): SNHLY, FYNNEI. CDR3 length: 16 amino acids. Trimming removed 6 bases from V and 7 bases from J; junction bases left unmatched: 11. DNA for the CDR3: TGTGCCAGCAGCTTAACCGGGACAGGGGTCCTCGGGGAGCTGTTTTTT. Residues: CASSLTGTGVLGELFF.

This clone was observed a few times. The genes are TRBV29-1 and TRBJ1-1, with D possibly matching TRBD1 (5 bases). The CDR3 sequence is 13 residues long. Germline-derived CDR1 and CDR2 are SQVTM and ANQGSEA. V was clipped by 2 bases and J by 1 base, with 8 bases between them. CDR3 DNA: TGCAGCGTTGAACCTCAGGGGAACACTGAAGCTTTCTTT. It encodes CSVEPQGNTEAFF.

This clone was observed a few times. The chain recombines TRBV7-2 with TRBJ1-5, with 9 bases that match TRBD1. With V trimmed by 1 base and J by 7 bases, 5 bases remained unmatched. This CDR3 is built from 15 residues. CDR1 SGHTA and CDR2 FQGNSA come from the germline V gene. The CDR3, as DNA: TGTGCCAGCAGCTTAGTAGGGACAGGGTTCCAGCCCCAGCATTTT. Its protein product is CASSLVGTGFQPQHF.

This rearrangement joins TRBV5-1 to TRBJ2-7; 11 nucleotides match TRBD1. CDR1 is SGHRS, CDR2 YFSETQ, per germline. CDR3 length equals 15 residues. The V segment lost 0 bases and the J segment 4 bases; nucleotides outside the gene matches: 3. The CDR3 DNA follows: TGCGCCAGCAGCTTGGACGGACAGGGGGCGTACGAGCAGTACTTC. Amino acid sequence: CASSLDGQGAYEQYF.

This chain uses TRBV4-2 with TRBJ2-1; 10 bases are a match to TRBD2. CDR1 is LGHNA, CDR2 YNFKEQ, per germline. The CDR3 totals 19 residues. V was clipped by 0 bases and J by 6 bases; unmatched bases: 14. CDR3 DNA: TGTGCCAGCAGCCAAGAGCTTGGCCCCGGTAGCGGGAGGATCAATGAGCAGTTCTTC. Its translation: CASSQELGPGSGRINEQFF.

With respect to this clone: This sample includes further DNA sequences coding for the same CDR3. The V gene is TRBV18, the J gene TRBJ2-5; weak D call: TRBD1 (5 bases). CDR1 and CDR2 (germline): KGHSH, LQKENI. V shed 3 bases and J shed 1 base, with 9 bases lying between them. There are 14 residues in the CDR3. CDR3 DNA: TGTGCCAGCTCACCCCAGGGTGGCCAAGAGACCCAGTACTTC. It is translated as CASSPQGGQETQYF.

A few counts support this clone. The CDR3 DNA sequence: TGTGCCAGCAGCGCGGGACAGACGGATACGCAGTATTTT. It translates to CASSAGQTDTQYF. The chain carries TRBV2 and TRBJ2-3; weak D call: TRBD1 (7 bases). V was clipped by 6 bases and J by 6 bases, with 13 bases between them. This CDR3 comprises 13 residues. Germline CDR1 SNHLY, CDR2 FYNNEI.

This clone was counted between two and nine times. V is TRBV7-9 and J is TRBJ1-6; D call uncertain. V was trimmed by 4 bases and J by 8 bases, leaving 12 bases between them. CDR1 is SEHNR, CDR2 FQNEAQ, per germline (reference sequence). This CDR3 is built from 14 residues. The CDR3 reads CASSSAGEYSPLHF. DNA of the CDR3: TGTGCCAGCAGCTCTGCGGGTGAATATTCACCCCTCCACTTT.

This clone was counted only a few times. The chain joins TRBV7-2 to TRBJ1-6; a weak D match, TRBD1 (5 bases). V lost 3 bases, J lost 6 bases, and 12 bases lay in between. The CDR3 loop spans 15 amino acids. Germline V gene data show CDR1 as SGHTA and CDR2 as FQGNSA. As DNA, the CDR3 is TGTGCCAGCAGCTTCGGGCAGGGAGGTAATTCACCCCTCCACTTT. Amino acids: CASSFGQGGNSPLHF.

There are a few counts of this clone. This rearrangement joins TRBV6-1 to TRBJ2-5, with D possibly matching TRBD2 (5 bases). The germline gives CDR1 MNHNS, CDR2 SASEGT. This CDR3 has 14 amino acids. V lost 4 bases, J lost 3 bases, and 12 bases lay in between. The CDR3 nucleotides read TGTGCCAGCAGTGCCGGACTGACCGAAGAGACCCAGTACTTC. Its protein is CASSAGLTEETQYF.

This clone was observed many times. CDR3 in amino acids: CASSFRSRGYEQYF. The CDR3 region has the DNA TGTGCCAGCAGCTTTAGGTCTCGGGGTTACGAGCAGTACTTC. V usage is TRBV7-9 and J usage is TRBJ2-7; weak D call: TRBD2 (5 bases). The CDR3 is made up of 14 amino acids. V was shortened by 3 bases and J by 4 bases, with 13 bases between the two germline ends. The V gene's germline CDR1 is SEHNR and CDR2 FQNEAQ (reference sequence).

The gene calls are TRBV4-3 and TRBJ2-1; maybe TRBD2 (5 bases). Germline V gives CDR1 LGHNA, CDR2 YSLEER. Trimming removed 3 bases at V and 0 bases at J, with 12 bases between. The CDR3 spans 16 residues. Here the CDR3 reads CASSQRTESSYNEQFF. The CDR3 nucleotides are TGCGCCAGCAGCCAGAGGACTGAAAGCTCCTACAATGAGCAGTTCTTC.

This clone was seen a handful of times. DNA of the CDR3: TGTGCCAGCAGTTTTACTAGCCGGGAGACCCAGTACTTC. The encoded protein is CASSFTSRETQYF. The chain employs TRBV28 and TRBJ2-5, with D possibly matching TRBD2 (6 bases). The CDR3 is 13 residues long. V lost 3 bases and J 5 bases, leaving 10 bases between the germline ends. From germline, CDR1 is MDHEN and CDR2 SYDVKM.

This chain uses TRBV4-1 with TRBJ2-3, with 9 nucleotides matching TRBD1. Germline V gene lookup returns CDR1 MGHRA and CDR2 YSYEKL. This CDR3 contains 15 residues. The J segment lost 6 bases and the V segment lost 4 bases, leaving 8 bases of the junction unmatched. In nucleotides, the CDR3 is TGCGCCAGCAGCCGCGGGACAGGGAATATCGATACGCAGTATTTT. Encoded protein: CASSRGTGNIDTQYF.

This sequence joins TRBV5-6 and TRBJ2-1; 10 bases line up with TRBD2. Germline CDR1 is SGHDT and CDR2 is YYEEEE. The junction had 12 bases not matched to a gene; V was cut back by 0 bases and J by 12 bases. The CDR3 has 16 amino acids. Here the CDR3 reads CASSLALAGAYVGQFF. CDR3 nucleotide sequence: TGTGCCAGCAGCTTGGCCCTAGCGGGGGCTTACGTGGGGCAGTTCTTC. The full variable domain, with the rest looked up from reference TRBV5-6 and TRBJ2-1, is DAGVTQSPTHLIKTRGQQVTLRCSPKSGHDTVSWYQQALGQGPQFIFQYYEEEERQRGNFPDRFSGHQFPNYSSELNVNALLLGDSALYLCASSLALAGAYVGQFFGPGTRLTVL.